Presented here are 16 T cell receptor beta chains from one specimen sequenced in a study of cytomegalovirus exposure and HLA in healthy donors. The PCR ran on 60 Vbeta and 13 Jbeta primers. Here immunoSEQ multiplex PCR was the method, and the copy in TCRdb shows in-frame clones only, minus some. The table records about 110,000 clones, 70% of them present only once. Specimen: PBMCs. The receptors come from a man aged 25 to 40 in good health and CMV-seropositive.

CDR3 sequence (DNA): TGTGCCAGTAGTATAAGAGGAAACAATCAGCCCCAGCATTTT. Its translation: CASSIRGNNQPQHF. The rearrangement uses TRBV19 and TRBJ1-5; D uncertain. The V gene lost 2 bases and the J gene lost 3 bases, with 8 bases spanning the gap. Germline assignment: CDR1 LNHDA and CDR2 SQIVND (reference sequence). CDR3 length equals 14 residues.

The chain links TRBV28 to TRBJ1-5; perhaps TRBD1 as D (6 bases). The CDR3 contains 14 residues. The V and J ends lost 5 bases and 3 bases respectively, with 11 bases between them. Per germline, CDR1 MDHEN and CDR2 SYDVKM. CDR3 sequence: CASSPAGVNQPQHF. The CDR3 DNA reads as TGTGCCAGCAGTCCGGCAGGGGTCAATCAGCCCCAGCATTTT.

Comment on this clone: The junction differs from germline at one of its ends, possibly a read error. Distinct nucleotide sequences in the sample also encode this CDR3. The rearrangement links TRBV10-3 to TRBJ1-1; 7 nucleotides match TRBD1. CDR1 ENHRY and CDR2 SYGVKD come from the germline V gene. CDR3 length: 16 amino acids. The CDR3 loop reads CAISDSETGSRTEAFF. As DNA, the CDR3 is TGCGCCATCAGTGATTCCGAGACAGGGTCGAGGACTGAAGCTTTCTTT.

J is TRBJ2-7 and V is TRBV18; D ambiguous. With 3 bases removed from V and 2 bases from J, the gap between germline ends came to 14 bases. There are 15 residues in the CDR3. Germline assignment: CDR1 KGHSH and CDR2 LQKENI. The CDR3 protein is CASSPRVVSPYEQYF. The CDR3 coding sequence is TGTGCCAGCTCACCCCGAGTAGTCTCTCCCTACGAGCAGTACTTC.

The rearrangement uses TRBV28 and TRBJ1-5; 8 nucleotides agree with TRBD1. Germline CDR1 is MDHEN and CDR2 is SYDVKM. The CDR3 sequence is 15 residues long. J lost 6 bases, V lost 6 bases, and 10 bases had no gene match. CDR3 in amino acids: CASSLDRGRTQPQHF. As DNA, the CDR3 is TGTGCCAGCAGCCTCGACAGGGGTCGGACTCAGCCCCAGCATTTT.

The chain has TRBV27 and TRBJ2-1; 9 nucleotides match TRBD2. The V gene end was trimmed by 5 bases and the J gene end by 3 bases; junction bases not matched to a gene: 8. The CDR3 runs 16 residues. From germline, CDR1 is MNHEY and CDR2 SMNVEV (reference sequence). CDR3 in DNA: TGTGCCAGCAGTCCTCAGAGCGGGGGGCACTACAATGAGCAGTTCTTC. This codes for CASSPQSGGHYNEQFF.

This clone was counted a few times. The chain couples TRBV4-1 to TRBJ1-1, with 7 bases lining up with TRBD1. The V gene end was trimmed by 4 bases and the J gene end by 2 bases; junction bases not matched to a gene: 10. The germline V gene encodes CDR1 MGHRA and CDR2 YSYEKL. The CDR3 runs to 16 residues. The CDR3 protein is CASSLLLTGKNTEAFF. CDR3 nucleotide sequence: TGCGCCAGCAGCCTCCTCCTGACAGGGAAAAACACTGAAGCTTTCTTT.

Turning to this clone: Other nucleotide sequences from this sample produce the same CDR3. This chain connects TRBV30 to TRBJ1-2, with a possible D match to TRBD1 (5 bases). The CDR3 covers 11 residues. Per the germline V gene, CDR1 is GTSNPN and CDR2 is SVGIG (reference sequence). V shed 1 base and J shed 7 bases, with 7 bases lying between them. Here the CDR3 reads CAWSGGGGYTF. The CDR3 DNA reads TGTGCCTGGAGTGGGGGGGGTGGCTACACCTTC.

The chain joins TRBV30 to TRBJ1-2; no reliable D call. Trimming removed 3 bases from V and 4 bases from J, with 12 bases in between. The CDR3 length is 13 residues. Germline CDR1 is GTSNPN and CDR2 is SVGIG (reference sequence). The CDR3 DNA is TGTGCCTGGAGCCGCGATCGAGGCTATGGCTACACCTTC. Translated: CAWSRDRGYGYTF.

The table lists this clone with a few counts. The chain carries TRBV4-1 and TRBJ2-5; D is perhaps TRBD1 (5 bases). The V and J ends lost 4 bases and 9 bases respectively, with 12 bases between them. The CDR3 totals 12 residues. Germline CDR1 MGHRA, CDR2 YSYEKL. CDR3 region: CASSPLQGSQYF. In nucleotides, the CDR3 is TGCGCCAGCAGCCCCCTCCAGGGATCCCAGTACTTC.

The rearrangement links TRBV7-9 to TRBJ1-2; maybe TRBD1 (6 bases). Germline CDR1 reads SEHNR; CDR2 reads FQNEAQ (reference sequence). Trimming removed 5 bases from V and 5 bases from J, with 12 bases in between. This CDR3 is 13 amino acids long. DNA for the CDR3: TGTGCCAGCAGCCGAGACAGGTCATATGGCTACACCTTC. Translation: CASSRDRSYGYTF.

This chain links TRBV15 with TRBJ2-7; 7 bases match TRBD1. This CDR3 has 14 amino acids. With V trimmed by 5 bases and J by 0 bases, 4 bases remained unmatched. Germline V CDR1 and CDR2: LNHNV, YYDKDF (reference sequence). CDR3 sequence: CATSRRDSSYEQYF. CDR3 DNA: TGTGCCACCAGCCGCCGGGACAGCTCCTACGAGCAGTACTTC.

The chain joins TRBV30 to TRBJ2-1; D is perhaps TRBD2 (6 bases). Germline CDR1 reads GTSNPN; CDR2 reads SVGIG (reference sequence). V was pared by 7 bases and J by 1 base, with 14 bases between. CDR3 length equals 14 residues. This CDR3 reads CASRDSRSYNEQFF. The CDR3 bases are TGTGCCTCCCGGGACTCAAGGTCCTACAATGAGCAGTTCTTC.

The chain carries TRBV30 and TRBJ2-4; D unclear. The CDR3 extends over 15 amino acids. CDR1 GTSNPN and CDR2 SVGIG come from the germline V gene (reference sequence). V lost 0 bases, J lost 0 bases, and 9 bases lay in between. The CDR3 region has the DNA TGTGCCTGGAGTGTAAACAGTCTAGCCAAAAACATTCAGTACTTC. Translating it yields CAWSVNSLAKNIQYF. The full variable domain, with the rest looked up from reference TRBV30 and TRBJ2-4, is SQTIHQWPATLVQPVGSPLSLECTVEGTSNPNLYWYRQAAGRGLQLLFYSVGIGQISSEVPQNLSASRPQDRQFILSSKKLLLSDSGFYLCAWSVNSLAKNIQYFGAGTRLSVL.

This chain joins TRBV6-5 and TRBJ1-3; the D is unclear. V was pared by 8 bases and J by 0 bases, with 14 bases between. Germline V gene lookup returns CDR1 MNHEY and CDR2 SVGAGI. The CDR3 runs to 15 residues. CDR3 region: CASSGRWSSGNTIYF. CDR3 sequence (DNA): TGTGCCAGCTCGGGGAGGTGGAGCTCTGGAAACACCATATATTTT.

This clone turned up a few times. The chain employs TRBV19 and TRBJ2-7; TRBD1 matches 9 bases. Per the germline V gene, CDR1 is LNHDA and CDR2 is SQIVND (reference sequence). This CDR3 has 16 residues. Trimming at V came to 3 bases and at J to 9 bases, leaving 15 bases not matched to a gene. This chain's CDR3 is CASSIGIGTGKVAQYF. Here the CDR3 DNA reads TGTGCCAGTAGTATTGGTATCGGGACAGGGAAAGTCGCGCAGTACTTC.